The clone carrying this TCR beta chain was seen a single time. Its target is not known. Treatment: oral pan-JAK inhibitor, 5-10 mg twice daily. This record belongs to a study of CD8+ T cells in alopecia areata. Once RNA had been extracted, it was reverse transcribed into cDNA to act as the sequencing template. Produced via immunoSEQ multiplex PCR; TCRdb's table is partial and in-frame only. The sample contains about 180,000 clones, less than 70% of which appear only once. Overall study findings and caveats: On tofacitinib, scalp clonality and expanded CD8+ clones among top 100 fell significantly. During tofacitinib treatment, many expanded lesional clones remained in scalp and blood. Relative to mice, TCR sharing across patients was less clear, a difference possibly HLA-related.

The germline V gene encodes CDR1 MGHDK and CDR2 SYGVNS. This CDR3 has 13 residues. Trimming took 7 bases from V and 3 from J, leaving 13 bases between them. The sequence was collected from a human donor with alopecia areata. Material: CD8+ T cells sorted from blood, obtained at week 24, from a patient treated with tofacitinib. This rearrangement joins TRBV25-1 to TRBJ2-7; D is undetermined. CDR3 sequence (DNA): TGTGCCAGCACGCCCGCAGGATACTACGAGCAGTACTTC. It is translated as CASTPAGYYEQYF.